Many counts were recorded for the clone carrying this TCR beta chain. Antigen: not known. Each diagnosis drew on symptoms, thyroxine, TRAb, thyroid ultrasound and orbital computed tomography findings. Amplification targeted TCR beta CDR3 regions from RNA transcripts. During a first-round RT-PCR of the TCR CDR3, the HTBI primer set was used. TCRdb processed the multiplex PCR reads anew with MiXCR; each CDR3 protein has one entry. Of 450,000 to 650,000 distinct CDR3 sequences listed, 17% are singletons. After removal of 2 bases from V and 4 bases from J, the junction contained 7 bases not matched to a gene. The length of the CDR3 is 15 residues. Germline-derived CDR1 and CDR2 are MNHEY and SVGAGI. The sample originates from a study of T cells in Graves' hyperthyroidism and ophthalmopathy. General observations from the study: Ophthalmopathy and stable hyperthyroidism were separated by a 13 V-J model.

The receptor's source is a woman in her late teens or twenties with Graves' ophthalmopathy. Sequences were obtained from blood. The chain combines TRBV6-5 with TRBJ1-2; TRBD1 matches at 7 bases. The DNA of the CDR3 is TGTGCCAGCAGTTACCAAATCGGGACAGCCTATGGCTACACCTTC. Amino acid sequence: CASSYQIGTAYGYTF.